The rows below give T cell receptor beta chains drawn from one sample of a study of cytomegalovirus exposure and HLA in healthy donors. Clones were sequenced by immunoSEQ multiplex PCR, and TCRdb holds only the in-frame ones, with some missing. The table lists some 130,000 clones, about three fifths of them singletons. The sample comprised PBMCs. The receptors were sampled from a middle-aged man in good health and CMV-seropositive. The CDR3 runs from the conserved cysteine through the conserved F or W. D genes are given only for firm matches. Only part of the rows carry a size: once, few, many, or a class if the clone is expanded.

d_call	j_call	clone_size	v_call	cdr3_nt	cdr3_aa
NA	TRBJ2-7	NA	TRBV19	TGTGCCAGTAGTGCCCAACTAGTCTACGAGCAGTACTTC	CASSAQLVYEQYF
TRBD1	TRBJ2-7	NA	TRBV6-6	TGTGCCAGCAGAGAAACAGGGGGGAACTCCTACGAGCAGTACTTC	CASRETGGNSYEQYF
TRBD1	TRBJ2-7	NA	TRBV7-9	TGTGCCAGCAGCGTAAGGACAGGGGGCTCCTACGAGCAGTACTTC	CASSVRTGGSYEQYF
TRBD1	TRBJ1-2	NA	TRBV5-1	TGCGCCAGCAGCCCGAGGGGACAGCCTAACTATGGCTACACCTTC	CASSPRGQPNYGYTF
NA	TRBJ1-5	NA	TRBV6-1	TGTGCCAGCACGAAACAGAGCAATCAGCCCCAGCATTTT	CASTKQSNQPQHF
TRBD2	TRBJ2-2	NA	TRBV2	TGTGCCAGCAGTGAACGGTCGGGGGGAACCGGGGAGCTGTTTTTT	CASSERSGGTGELFF
NA	TRBJ1-2	NA	TRBV6-1	TGTGCCAGCAGCGCAGGCGCCGGGAGTGGGGGCTACACCTTC	CASSAGAGSGGYTF
TRBD1	TRBJ1-1	NA	TRBV6-6	TGTGCCAGCACTCTGACAGGGGCTATAAACACTGAAGCTTTCTTT	CASTLTGAINTEAFF
TRBD2	TRBJ2-1	NA	TRBV27	TGTGCCAGCAGTTTGCATGGGAGGGGTAATGAGCAGTTCTTC	CASSLHGRGNEQFF
NA	TRBJ1-1	few	TRBV19	TGTGCCAGCGATTCCATCGCAGGGGTGAACACTGAAGCTTTCTTT	CASDSIAGVNTEAFF
TRBD2	TRBJ2-1	NA	TRBV7-3	TGTGCCAGCAGCGTCCTAGCGGACAATGAGCAGTTCTTC	CASSVLADNEQFF
TRBD2	TRBJ2-7	NA	TRBV6-5	TGTGCCAGCAGCTTTAGCGGGCCTAGCTCCTACGAGCAGTACTTC	CASSFSGPSSYEQYF
TRBD2	TRBJ2-1	few	TRBV10-2	TGCGCCAGCCTTCCTCTAGCGGGGCGTTACAATGAGCAGTTCTTC	CASLPLAGRYNEQFF
TRBD1	TRBJ1-6	NA	TRBV5-5	TGTGCCAGCAGCTTGGAGTTGACAGGGGGAGGTTATAATTCACCCCTCCACTTT	CASSLELTGGGYNSPLHF